What follows describes a single T cell receptor (beta chain). Antigen specificity is unknown. This CDR3 comprises 15 residues. The germline V gene encodes CDR1 SGHTA and CDR2 FQGTGA. The ends lost 0 bases at V and 5 bases at J; junction bases unmatched: 4. The sample originates from a study of cytomegalovirus exposure and HLA in healthy donors. Study-level information: Out of a few hundred genotyped donors, less than 90% belonged to the Caucasian-associated ancestry cluster.

It was with 60 Vbeta and 13 Jbeta primers that the PCR ran. Some clones are missing from TCRdb's copy, which holds only in-frame ones; the method was immunoSEQ multiplex PCR. The sample has some 150,000 clones, 75% to 85% seen once. Notes on the study in general: Later on, analysis showed that most CMV-associated TCR beta chains appeared to be HLA-restricted. The study designated roughly 150 TCR beta chains cytomegalovirus-associated. Later analysis identified a missense DCLRE1C variant that was linked to TCR beta V- and J-gene trimming.

The clonotype originates from a woman in her 50s in good health and CMV-seropositive. The chain couples TRBV7-3 to TRBJ2-5; 9 nucleotides line up with TRBD2. The sample was PBMCs. Here the CDR3 reads CASSLTGREGETQYF. CDR3 bases: TGTGCCAGCAGCTTAACGGGGCGGGAGGGGGAGACCCAGTACTTC.